This T cell receptor beta chain was profiled in a study of immune heterogeneity within non-small cell lung tumors. About the study: Classification of the tumors gave a handful of squamous cell carcinomas, approximately 10 non-squamous carcinomas and 1 not otherwise specified.

Between the trimmed V and J ends, which lost 6 bases and 4 bases, there was a span of 14 bases. CDR1 is LNHDA and CDR2 is SQIVND in the germline V gene (reference sequence). The CDR3 runs 14 residues. A note on this clonotype: This could be a read error, since a much larger clone is one nucleotide away.

Template input, which was bulk tumor genomic DNA, totaled 600 to 700 ng per sample. Several spatially distant biopsies were obtained per primary tumor intraoperatively. Patients went through curative surgery, and their non-small cell lung cancer was untreated and newly diagnosed. Donors comprised newly diagnosed non-small cell lung cancer patients undergoing surgery with curative intent. Multiplex PCR was performed with 32 V and 13 J primers, and it amplified TCR beta CDR3. MiXCR, run by TCRdb on the multiplex PCR reads, gives a single entry per CDR3 protein. The sample has 10,000 to 15,000 distinct CDR3 sequences, about 22% seen once.

The sequenced sample consisted of lung tumor tissue. This sequence joins TRBV19 and TRBJ2-3; tentatively, D is TRBD1 (5 bases). This receptor was obtained from a man in his sixties with non-small cell lung cancer. The CDR3, as DNA: TGTGCCAGTAGAAACGACAGTGGGCCAGATACGCAGTATTTT. Translating gives CASRNDSGPDTQYF.